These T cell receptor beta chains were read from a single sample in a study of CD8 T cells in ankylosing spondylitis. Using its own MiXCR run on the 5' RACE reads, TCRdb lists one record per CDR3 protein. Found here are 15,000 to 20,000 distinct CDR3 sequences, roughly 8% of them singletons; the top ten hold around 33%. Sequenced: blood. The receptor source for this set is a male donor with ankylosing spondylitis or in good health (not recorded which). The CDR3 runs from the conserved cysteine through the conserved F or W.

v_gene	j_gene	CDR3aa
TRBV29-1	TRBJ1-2	CSVDEAGGAF
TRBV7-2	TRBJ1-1	CASSWRRADNTEAFF
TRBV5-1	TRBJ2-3	CASRPISTDTQYF
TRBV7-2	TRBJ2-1	CASSPRAGLYNEQFF
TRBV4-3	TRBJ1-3	CASSQERTLSGNTIYF
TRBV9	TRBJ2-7	CASSAGTGEQYF
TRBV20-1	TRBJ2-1	CSAWTSGRVNNEQFF
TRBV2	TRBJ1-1	CASSVASRGEAFF
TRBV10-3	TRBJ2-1	CAISVGTGPNEQFF
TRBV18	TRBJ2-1	CASSPGHEQFF
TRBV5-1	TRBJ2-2	CASRQGSGELFF
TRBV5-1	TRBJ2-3	CASSFGLAATDTQYF
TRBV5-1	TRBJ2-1	CASSSTSGGAHEQFF
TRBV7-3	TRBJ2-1	CASSSPSDRGFYNEQFF
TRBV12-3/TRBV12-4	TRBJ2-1	CASKGGLSSYNEQFF
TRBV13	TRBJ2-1	CASSLVQYNEQFF
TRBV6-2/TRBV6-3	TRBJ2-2	CASSWGQNTGELFF
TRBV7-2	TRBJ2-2	CASSLAYGPNTGELFF
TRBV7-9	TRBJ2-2	CASSSPFGAGELFF
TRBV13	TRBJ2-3	CASSLKLAGDTQYF
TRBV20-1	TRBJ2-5	CSARGDSGQETQYF
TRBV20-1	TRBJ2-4	CSAPTSGGLGIQYF
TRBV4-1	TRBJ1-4	CASSQGHREKLFF
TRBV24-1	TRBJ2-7	CATSGTFHHEQYF
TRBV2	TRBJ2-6	CASRTGLAGPGANVLTF
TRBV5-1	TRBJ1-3	CASSRWSLEDTIYF
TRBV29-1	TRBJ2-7	CSVAERGGYEQYF
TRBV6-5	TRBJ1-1	CASGELNTEAFF
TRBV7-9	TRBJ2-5	CASSFSQETQYF
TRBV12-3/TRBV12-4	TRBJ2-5	CASSSDSQETQYF
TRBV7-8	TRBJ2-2	CASSPQGNAGELFF
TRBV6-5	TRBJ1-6	CASSYSSQGQSPLHF
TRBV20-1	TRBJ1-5	CSASRDRGGQPQHF
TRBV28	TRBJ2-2	CASSLRLDGELFF
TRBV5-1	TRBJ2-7	CASSLDWGPSYEQYF